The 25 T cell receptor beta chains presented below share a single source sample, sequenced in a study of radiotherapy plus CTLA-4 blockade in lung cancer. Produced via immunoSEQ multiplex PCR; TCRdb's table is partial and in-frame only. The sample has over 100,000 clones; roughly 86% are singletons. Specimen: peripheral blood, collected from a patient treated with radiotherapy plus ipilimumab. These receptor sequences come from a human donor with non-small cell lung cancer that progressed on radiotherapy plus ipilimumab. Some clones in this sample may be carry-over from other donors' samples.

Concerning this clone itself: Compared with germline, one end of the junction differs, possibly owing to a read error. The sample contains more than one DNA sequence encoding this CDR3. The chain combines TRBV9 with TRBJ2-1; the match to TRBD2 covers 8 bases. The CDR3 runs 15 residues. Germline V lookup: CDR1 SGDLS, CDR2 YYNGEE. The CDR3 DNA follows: TGCGCCAGCAGCGCGAACGTGCGGGGGGAGTATGAGCAGTTCTTC. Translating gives CASSANVRGEYEQFF.

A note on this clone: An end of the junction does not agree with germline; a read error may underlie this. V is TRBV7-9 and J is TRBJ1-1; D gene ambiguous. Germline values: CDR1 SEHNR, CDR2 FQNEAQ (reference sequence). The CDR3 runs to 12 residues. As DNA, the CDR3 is TGTGCCAGCAGCTTAAGGCGGGCAGGTTCCGCCTTT. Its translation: CASSLRRAGSAF.

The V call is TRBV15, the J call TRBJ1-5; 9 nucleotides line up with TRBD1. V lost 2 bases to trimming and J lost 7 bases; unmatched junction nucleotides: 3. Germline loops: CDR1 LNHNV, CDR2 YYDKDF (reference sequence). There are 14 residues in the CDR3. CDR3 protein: CATSRTGGGQPQHF. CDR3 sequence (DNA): TGTGCCACCAGCAGAACAGGGGGCGGACAGCCCCAGCATTTT.

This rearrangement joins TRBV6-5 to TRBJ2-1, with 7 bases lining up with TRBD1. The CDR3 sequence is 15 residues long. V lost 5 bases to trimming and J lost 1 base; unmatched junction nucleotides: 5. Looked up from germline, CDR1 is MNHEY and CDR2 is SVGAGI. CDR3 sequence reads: CASSPHRGSYNEQFF. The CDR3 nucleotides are TGTGCCAGCAGTCCCCACAGGGGATCCTACAATGAGCAGTTCTTC.

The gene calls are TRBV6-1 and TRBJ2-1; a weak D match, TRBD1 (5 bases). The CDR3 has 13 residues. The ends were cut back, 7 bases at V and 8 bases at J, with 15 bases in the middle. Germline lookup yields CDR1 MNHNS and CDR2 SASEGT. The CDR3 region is CASNVRGRYEQFF. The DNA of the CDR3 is TGTGCCAGCAACGTTAGGGGCCGGTATGAGCAGTTCTTC.

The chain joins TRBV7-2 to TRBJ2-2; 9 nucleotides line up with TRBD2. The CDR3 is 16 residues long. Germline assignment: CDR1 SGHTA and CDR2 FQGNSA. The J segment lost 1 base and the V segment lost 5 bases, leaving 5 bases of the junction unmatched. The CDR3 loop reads CASSPFSGGNTGELFF. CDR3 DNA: TGTGCCAGCAGCCCTTTTAGCGGGGGGAACACCGGGGAGCTGTTTTTT.

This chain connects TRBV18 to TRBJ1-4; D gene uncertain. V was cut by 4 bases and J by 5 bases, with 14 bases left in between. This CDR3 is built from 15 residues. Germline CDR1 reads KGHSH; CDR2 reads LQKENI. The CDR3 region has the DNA TGTGCCAGCTCACTGGGCCATGAGAACAATGAAAAACTGTTTTTT. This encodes CASSLGHENNEKLFF.

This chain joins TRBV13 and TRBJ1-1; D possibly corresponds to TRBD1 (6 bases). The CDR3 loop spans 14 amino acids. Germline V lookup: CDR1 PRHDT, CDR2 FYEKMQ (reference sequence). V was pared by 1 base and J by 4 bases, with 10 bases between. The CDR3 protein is CASSLEAGATEAFF. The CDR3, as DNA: TGTGCCAGCAGCTTAGAGGCAGGGGCCACTGAAGCTTTCTTT. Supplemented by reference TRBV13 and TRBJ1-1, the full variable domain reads AAGVIQSPRHLIKEKRETATLKCYPIPRHDTVYWYQQGPGQDPQFLISFYEKMQSDKGSIPDRFSAQQFSDYHSELNMSSLELGDSALYFCASSLEAGATEAFFGQGTRLTVV.

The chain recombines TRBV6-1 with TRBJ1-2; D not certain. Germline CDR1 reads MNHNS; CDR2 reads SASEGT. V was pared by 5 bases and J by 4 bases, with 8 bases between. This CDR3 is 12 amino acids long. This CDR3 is CASSYGIYGYTF. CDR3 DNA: TGTGCCAGCAGTTATGGTATCTATGGCTACACCTTC.

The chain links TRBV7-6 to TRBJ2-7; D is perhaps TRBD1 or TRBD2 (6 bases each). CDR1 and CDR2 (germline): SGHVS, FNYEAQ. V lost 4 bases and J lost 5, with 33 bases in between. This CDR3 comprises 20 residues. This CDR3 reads CASSYNPTPAGRQDRHEQYF. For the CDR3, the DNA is TGTGCCAGCAGCTACAATCCAACGCCTGCGGGGAGACAGGATCGCCACGAGCAGTACTTC.

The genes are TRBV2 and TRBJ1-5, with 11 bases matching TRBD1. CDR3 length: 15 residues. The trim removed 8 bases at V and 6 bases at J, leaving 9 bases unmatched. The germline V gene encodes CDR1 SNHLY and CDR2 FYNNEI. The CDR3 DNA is TGTGCCAGCGAGGCCGGACAGGGGGCAAGTCAGCCCCAGCATTTT. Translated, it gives CASEAGQGASQPQHF.

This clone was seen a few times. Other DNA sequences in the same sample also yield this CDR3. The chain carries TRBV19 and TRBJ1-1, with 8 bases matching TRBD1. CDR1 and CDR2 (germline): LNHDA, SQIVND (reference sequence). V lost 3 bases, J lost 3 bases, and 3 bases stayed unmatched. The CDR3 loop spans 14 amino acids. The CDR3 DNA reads TGTGCCAGTAGTATCGGACAGGGCTACACTGAAGCTTTCTTT. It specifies CASSIGQGYTEAFF.

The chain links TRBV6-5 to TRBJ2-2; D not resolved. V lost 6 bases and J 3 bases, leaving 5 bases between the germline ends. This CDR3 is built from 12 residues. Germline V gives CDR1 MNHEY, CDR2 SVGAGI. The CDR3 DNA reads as TGTGCCAGCAGACAGTACACCGGGGAGCTGTTTTTT. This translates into CASRQYTGELFF.

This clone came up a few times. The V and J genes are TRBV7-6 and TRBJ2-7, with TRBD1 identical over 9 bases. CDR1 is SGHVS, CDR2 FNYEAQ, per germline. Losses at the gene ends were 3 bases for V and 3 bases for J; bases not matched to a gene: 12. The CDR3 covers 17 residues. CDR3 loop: CASSLGTGFSSFYEQYF. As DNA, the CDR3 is TGTGCCAGCAGCTTGGGGACAGGGTTCTCTTCCTTCTACGAGCAGTACTTC.

CDR3 sequence reads: CASAVGQGNTEAFF. For the CDR3, the DNA is TGTGCCAGTGCGGTTGGTCAGGGGAACACTGAAGCTTTCTTT. The chain joins TRBV18 to TRBJ1-1, with a weak D call TRBD1 (5 bases). The V and J ends lost 9 bases and 1 base respectively, with 15 bases between them. Germline CDR1 is KGHSH and CDR2 is LQKENI. The CDR3 loop spans 14 amino acids. Using reference TRBV18 and TRBJ1-1 for the parts outside the CDR3, the full variable domain is NAGVMQNPRHLVRRRGQEARLRCSPMKGHSHVYWYRQLPEEGLKFMVYLQKENIIDESGMPKERFSAEFPKEGPSILRIQQVVRGDSAAYFCASAVGQGNTEAFFGQGTRLTVV.

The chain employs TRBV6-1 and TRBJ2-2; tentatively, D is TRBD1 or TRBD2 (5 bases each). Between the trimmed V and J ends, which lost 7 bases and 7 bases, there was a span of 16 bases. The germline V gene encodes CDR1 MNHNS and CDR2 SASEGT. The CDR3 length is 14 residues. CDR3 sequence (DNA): TGTGCCAGCATCCCATTCGGGGCTGGCGGGGAGCTGTTTTTT. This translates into CASIPFGAGGELFF.

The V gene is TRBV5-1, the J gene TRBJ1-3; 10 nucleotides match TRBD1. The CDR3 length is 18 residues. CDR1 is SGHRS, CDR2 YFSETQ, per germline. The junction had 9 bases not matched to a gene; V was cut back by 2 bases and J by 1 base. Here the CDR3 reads CASSFGTGAGGSGNTIYF. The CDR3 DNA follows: TGCGCCAGCAGCTTCGGGACAGGGGCCGGCGGGTCTGGAAACACCATATATTTT.

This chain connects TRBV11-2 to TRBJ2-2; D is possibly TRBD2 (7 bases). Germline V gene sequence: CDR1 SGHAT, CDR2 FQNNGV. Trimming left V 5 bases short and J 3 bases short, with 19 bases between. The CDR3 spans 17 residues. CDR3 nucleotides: TGTGCCAGCAGCCCCCTGAGGGGGGGCCTAGACACCGGGGAGCTGTTTTTT. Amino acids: CASSPLRGGLDTGELFF.

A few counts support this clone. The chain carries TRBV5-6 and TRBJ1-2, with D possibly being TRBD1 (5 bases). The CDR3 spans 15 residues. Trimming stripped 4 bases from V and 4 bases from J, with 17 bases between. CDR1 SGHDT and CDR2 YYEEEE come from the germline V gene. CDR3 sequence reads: CASSPEVGLSYGYTF. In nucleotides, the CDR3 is TGTGCCAGCAGCCCGGAGGTGGGGCTCAGCTATGGCTACACCTTC.

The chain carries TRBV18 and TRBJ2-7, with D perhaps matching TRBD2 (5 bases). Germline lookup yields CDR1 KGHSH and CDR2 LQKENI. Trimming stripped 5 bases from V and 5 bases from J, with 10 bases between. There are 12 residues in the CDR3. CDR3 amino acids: CASSWGDHEQYF. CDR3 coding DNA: TGTGCCAGCTCATGGGGAGACCACGAGCAGTACTTC.

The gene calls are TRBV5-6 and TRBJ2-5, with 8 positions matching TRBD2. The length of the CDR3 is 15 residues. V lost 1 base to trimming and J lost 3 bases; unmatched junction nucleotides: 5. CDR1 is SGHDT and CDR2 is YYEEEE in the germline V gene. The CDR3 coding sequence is TGTGCCAGCAGCTTGAGTGGACTAGCAGAAGAGACCCAGTACTTC. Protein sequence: CASSLSGLAEETQYF.

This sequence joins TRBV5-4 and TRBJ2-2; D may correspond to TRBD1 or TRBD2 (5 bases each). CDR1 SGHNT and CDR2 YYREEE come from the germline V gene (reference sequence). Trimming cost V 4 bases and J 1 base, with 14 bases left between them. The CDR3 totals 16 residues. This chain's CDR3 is CASSPGLGENTGELFF. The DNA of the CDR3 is TGTGCCAGCAGCCCTGGGTTGGGGGAGAACACCGGGGAGCTGTTTTTT.

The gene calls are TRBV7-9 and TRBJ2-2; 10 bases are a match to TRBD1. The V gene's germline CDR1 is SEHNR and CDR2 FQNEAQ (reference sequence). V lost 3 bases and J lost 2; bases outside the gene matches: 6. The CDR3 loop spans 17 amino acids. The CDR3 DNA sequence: TGTGCCAGCAGCTTCCCGACAGGGGGCACTAACACCGGGGAGCTGTTTTTT. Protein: CASSFPTGGTNTGELFF.

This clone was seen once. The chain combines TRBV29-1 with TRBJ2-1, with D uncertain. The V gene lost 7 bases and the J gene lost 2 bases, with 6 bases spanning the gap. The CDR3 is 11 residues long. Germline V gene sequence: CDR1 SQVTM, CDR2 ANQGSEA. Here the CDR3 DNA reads TGCAGCGGGAGTGCCTACAATGAGCAGTTCTTC. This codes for CSGSAYNEQFF.

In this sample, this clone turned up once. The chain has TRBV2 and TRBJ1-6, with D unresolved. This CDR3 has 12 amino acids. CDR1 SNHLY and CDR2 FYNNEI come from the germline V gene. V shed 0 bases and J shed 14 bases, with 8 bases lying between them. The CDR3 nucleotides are TGTGCCAGCAGTGAAGCCACCCTCACCCTCCACTTT. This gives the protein CASSEATLTLHF.